The rows below give T cell receptor beta chains drawn from one sample of a study of blood T cell repertoires in COVID-19. Profiled with immunoSEQ multiplex PCR; TCRdb holds only in-frame clones, not every one. The sample contains some 45,000 clones, about 82% of which appear only once. The sequenced sample consisted of peripheral blood. Receptor source: an older man with acute or convalescent COVID-19. The CDR3 runs from the conserved cysteine through the conserved F or W. A D gene is named only where the DNA matches it firmly. Only part of the rows carry a size: once, few, many, or a class if the clone is expanded.

J	D	size	V	DNA	CDR3
TRBJ1-6	.	.	TRBV2	TGTGCCAGCAGTGCCCGGCAGGGAAATTCACCCCTCCACTTT	CASSARQGNSPLHF
TRBJ1-2	.	.	TRBV3-1/TRBV3-2	TGTGCCAGCAGCCAAGGTGACAGCAGGAACTATGGCTACACCTTC	CASSQGDSRNYGYTF
TRBJ1-1	.	once	TRBV6-5	TGTGCCAGCAGTCGACAGAACACTGAAGCTTTCTTT	CASSRQNTEAFF
TRBJ1-2	.	.	TRBV23-1	TGCGCCAGCAGTCATTCGACAACAATGAGCGGCTACACCTTC	CASSHSTTMSGYTF
TRBJ2-1	TRBD2	.	TRBV7-3	TGTGCCAGCGCATATGCGGGGGGAAACGACAATGAGCAGTTCTTC	CASAYAGGNDNEQFF
TRBJ1-2	TRBD1	.	TRBV6-5	TGTGCCAGCGGGGACAGGGGAACGGGGGGCTACACCTTC	CASGDRGTGGYTF
TRBJ1-5	TRBD1	.	TRBV6-2/TRBV6-3	TGTGCCAGCAGCGAGACAGGGGTTAGCAATCAGCCCCAGCATTTT	CASSETGVSNQPQHF
TRBJ2-7	.	.	TRBV12-3/TRBV12-4	TGTGCCAGCAATCGGGGGTCCTACGAGCAGTACTTC	CASNRGSYEQYF
TRBJ2-1	TRBD2	once	TRBV3-1/TRBV3-2	TGTGCCAGCAGCCAAGTTCCAGCGGGGGCCGGTAATGAGCAGTTCTTC	CASSQVPAGAGNEQFF
TRBJ2-3	.	.	TRBV30	TGTGCCTGGAGTGTAGGTAGCGGTCTCACAGATACGCAGTATTTT	CAWSVGSGLTDTQYF
TRBJ1-3	TRBD1	.	TRBV27	TGTGCCAGCAGTTTATGGAGTCAGGGGGCTTTTGGAAACACCATATATTTT	CASSLWSQGAFGNTIYF
TRBJ1-2	TRBD1	.	TRBV4-3	TGCGCCAGCAGCCAAGATTACCGGGACAGCTATGGCTACACCTTC	CASSQDYRDSYGYTF
TRBJ2-7	TRBD2	.	TRBV4-3	TGCGCCAGCAGCCAGCGTCGCGGGGGGAGTCCCTACGAGCAGTACTTC	CASSQRRGGSPYEQYF
TRBJ1-4	TRBD1	.	TRBV5-4	TGTGCCAGCAGCTTGGGCGGGGCAGGGGGCAGTAGGGAAAAACTGTTTTTT	CASSLGGAGGSREKLFF
TRBJ2-7	TRBD2	few	TRBV10-3	TGTGCCATCAGCGCCCCCGGACTAGAGGCCTACGAGCAGTACTTC	CAISAPGLEAYEQYF
TRBJ1-1	TRBD1	.	TRBV6-1	TGTGCCAGCAGCGGGACAGGGAGCGCTTTCTTT	CASSGTGSAFF
TRBJ1-5	.	.	TRBV6-5	TGTGCCAGCAGTCCAGGGGGCAATCAGCCCCAGCATTTT	CASSPGGNQPQHF
TRBJ1-4	.	.	TRBV2	TGTGCCAGCAGTGAAGTCACGGGGGAAAAACTGTTTTTT	CASSEVTGEKLFF
TRBJ2-1	TRBD2	.	TRBV4-1	TGCGCCAGCAGCCAAGGGACTAGCGGGAGTTTCTATGAGCAGTTCTTC	CASSQGTSGSFYEQFF
TRBJ1-3	.	.	TRBV25-1	TGTGCCAGCAGTGTCCCGGTTACGTCTGGAAACACCATATATTTT	CASSVPVTSGNTIYF
TRBJ2-2	.	.	TRBV7-6	TGTGCCAGCAGCTTTTCATTGAACACCGGGGAGCTGTTTTTT	CASSFSLNTGELFF
TRBJ1-4	.	.	TRBV4-3	TGCGCCAGCAGTCAGGGGCCATGGACTAATGAAAAACTGTTTTTT	CASSQGPWTNEKLFF
TRBJ1-6	TRBD1	.	TRBV29-1	TGCAGCGTTGGACAGGGGGTCAATTCACCCCTCCACTTT	CSVGQGVNSPLHF
TRBJ2-7	TRBD1	once	TRBV3-1/TRBV3-2	TGTGCCAGCAGCCAATTCGGGACAGGGGTCTACGAGCAGTACTTC	CASSQFGTGVYEQYF
TRBJ1-3	TRBD1	.	TRBV4-1	TGCGCCAGCAGCCAAGATACGGCAGGGGGGAACACCATATATTTT	CASSQDTAGGNTIYF
TRBJ2-3	.	few	TRBV5-1	TGCGCCAGCAGCTTGGTCCCGGATACGCAGTATTTT	CASSLVPDTQYF
TRBJ1-2	.	.	TRBV5-4	TGTGCCAGCAGCTTGGAGACAGCAGGCTATGGCTACACCTTC	CASSLETAGYGYTF
TRBJ2-2	TRBD2	.	TRBV4-2	TGTGCCAGCAGCCAAGAGGGTAGCGGGGCCGCGAACACCGGGGAGCTGTTTTTT	CASSQEGSGAANTGELFF
TRBJ2-7	.	few	TRBV6-5	TGTGCCAGCAGTCGTACAGGGTTCGAGCAGTACTTC	CASSRTGFEQYF
TRBJ1-1	TRBD1	.	TRBV30	TGTGCCTGGAGTGGGGACAGTAACACTGAAGCTTTCTTT	CAWSGDSNTEAFF
TRBJ1-2	.	.	TRBV10-2	TGCGCCAGCAGCGTGAGACAGGCGTCGTATGGCTACACCTTC	CASSVRQASYGYTF
TRBJ2-5	.	once	TRBV27	TGTGCCAGCAGTTTAGTGTCAGGGGAAGAGACCCAGTACTTC	CASSLVSGEETQYF
TRBJ1-1	TRBD1	.	TRBV7-9	TGTGCCAGCAGCTCGAAAAGAACAGGGGGCCCGGCTGGAGCTTTCTTT	CASSSKRTGGPAGAFF
TRBJ2-7	TRBD1	.	TRBV2	TGTGCCAGCAAGGAAGAGACCAGGGACAGGGTCTACGAGCAGTACTTC	CASKEETRDRVYEQYF
TRBJ1-1	.	.	TRBV18	TGTGCCAGCTCACCCCCAAATACAGGGAACACTGAAGCTTTCTTT	CASSPPNTGNTEAFF
TRBJ2-1	TRBD1	.	TRBV27	TGTGCCAGCCTAGGGGGCGTCACATCAAATGAGCAGTTCTTC	CASLGGVTSNEQFF
TRBJ1-1	.	.	TRBV28	TGTGCCAGCAGTTTAGCGGGGGGACGGTTGAACACTGAAGCTTTCTTT	CASSLAGGRLNTEAFF
TRBJ2-7	.	.	TRBV11-3	TGTGCCAGCAGCTCTGCAGGGCCCTACGAGCAGTACTTC	CASSSAGPYEQYF
TRBJ2-2	.	.	TRBV7-9	TGTGCCAGCAGCCGCAGTAACACCGGGGAGCTGTTTTTT	CASSRSNTGELFF